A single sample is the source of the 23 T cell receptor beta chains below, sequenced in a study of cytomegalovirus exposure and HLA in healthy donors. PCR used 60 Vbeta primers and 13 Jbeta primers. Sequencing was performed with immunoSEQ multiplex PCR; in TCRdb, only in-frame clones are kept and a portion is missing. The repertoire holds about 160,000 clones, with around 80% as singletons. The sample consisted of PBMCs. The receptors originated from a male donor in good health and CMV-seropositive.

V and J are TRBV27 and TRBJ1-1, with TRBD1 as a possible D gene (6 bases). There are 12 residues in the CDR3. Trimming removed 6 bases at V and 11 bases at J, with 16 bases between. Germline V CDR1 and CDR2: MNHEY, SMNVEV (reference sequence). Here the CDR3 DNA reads TGTGCCAGCAGGACGTTGGGACATCGGGCTTTCTTT. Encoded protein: CASRTLGHRAFF.

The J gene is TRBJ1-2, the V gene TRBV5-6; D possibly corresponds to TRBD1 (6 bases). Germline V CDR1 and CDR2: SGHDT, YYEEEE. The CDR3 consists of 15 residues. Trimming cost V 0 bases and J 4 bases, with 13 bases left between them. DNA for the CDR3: TGTGCCAGCAGCTTGGCCGGGGGGCAAGGCTATGGCTACACCTTC. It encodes CASSLAGGQGYGYTF.

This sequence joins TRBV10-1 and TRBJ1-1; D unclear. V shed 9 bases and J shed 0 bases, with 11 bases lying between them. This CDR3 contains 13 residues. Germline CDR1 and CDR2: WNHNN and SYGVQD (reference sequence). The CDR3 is CASRGDLNTEAFF. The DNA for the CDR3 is TGCGCCAGTCGAGGTGACCTGAACACTGAAGCTTTCTTT.

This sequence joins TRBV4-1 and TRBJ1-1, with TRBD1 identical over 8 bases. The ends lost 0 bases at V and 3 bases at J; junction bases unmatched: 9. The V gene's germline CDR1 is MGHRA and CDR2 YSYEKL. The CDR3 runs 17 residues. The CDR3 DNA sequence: TGCGCCAGCAGCCAAGAAGGGCAGGGGGCGCTGTACACTGAAGCTTTCTTT. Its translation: CASSQEGQGALYTEAFF.

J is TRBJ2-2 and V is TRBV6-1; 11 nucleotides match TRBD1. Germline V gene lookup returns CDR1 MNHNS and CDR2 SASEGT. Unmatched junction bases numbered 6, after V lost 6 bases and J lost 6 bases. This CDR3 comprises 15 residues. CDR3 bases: TGTGCCAGCAGATCGGGACAGGGGGTCGCCGGGGAGCTGTTTTTT. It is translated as CASRSGQGVAGELFF.

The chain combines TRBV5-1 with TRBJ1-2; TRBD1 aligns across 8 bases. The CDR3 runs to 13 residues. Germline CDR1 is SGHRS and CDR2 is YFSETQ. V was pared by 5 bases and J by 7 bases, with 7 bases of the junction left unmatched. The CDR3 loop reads CASSSAGGSGYTF. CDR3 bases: TGCGCCAGCAGTTCAGCAGGGGGCAGTGGCTACACCTTC.

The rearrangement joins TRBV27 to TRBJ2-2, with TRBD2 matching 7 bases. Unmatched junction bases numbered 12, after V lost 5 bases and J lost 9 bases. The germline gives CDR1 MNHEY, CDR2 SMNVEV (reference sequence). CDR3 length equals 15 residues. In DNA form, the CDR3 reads TGTGCCAGCAGTCCCCTTCCTCGACTAGCTCGGGAGCTGTTTTTT. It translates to CASSPLPRLARELFF.

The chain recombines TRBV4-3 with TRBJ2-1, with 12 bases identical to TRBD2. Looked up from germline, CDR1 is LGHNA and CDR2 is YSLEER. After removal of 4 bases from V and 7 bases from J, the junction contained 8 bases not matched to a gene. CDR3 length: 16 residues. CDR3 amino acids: CASSLSTSGRGNEQFF. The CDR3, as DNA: TGCGCCAGCAGCCTGTCGACTAGCGGGAGAGGAAATGAGCAGTTCTTC.

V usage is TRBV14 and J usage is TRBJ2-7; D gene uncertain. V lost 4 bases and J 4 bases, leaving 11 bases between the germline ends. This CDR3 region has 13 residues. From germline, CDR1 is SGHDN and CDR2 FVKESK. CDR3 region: CASSLRLKYEQYF. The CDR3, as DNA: TGTGCCAGCAGCCTCCGCCTAAAATACGAGCAGTACTTC.

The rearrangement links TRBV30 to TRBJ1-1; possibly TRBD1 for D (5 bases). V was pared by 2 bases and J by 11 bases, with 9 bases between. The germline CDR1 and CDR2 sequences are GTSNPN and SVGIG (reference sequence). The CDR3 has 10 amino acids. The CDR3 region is CAWSSRGAFF. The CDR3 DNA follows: TGTGCCTGGAGTAGTAGGGGTGCTTTCTTT.

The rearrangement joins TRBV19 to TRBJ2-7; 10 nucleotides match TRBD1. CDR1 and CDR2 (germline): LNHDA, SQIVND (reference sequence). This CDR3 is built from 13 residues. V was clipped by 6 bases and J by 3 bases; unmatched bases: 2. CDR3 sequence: CASSGTGDYEQYF. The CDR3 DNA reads TGTGCCAGTAGCGGGACAGGGGACTACGAGCAGTACTTC.

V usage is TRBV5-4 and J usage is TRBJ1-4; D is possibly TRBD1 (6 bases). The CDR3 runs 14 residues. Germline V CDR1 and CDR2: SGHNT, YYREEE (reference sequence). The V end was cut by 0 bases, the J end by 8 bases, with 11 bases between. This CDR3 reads CASSLDRVREKLFF. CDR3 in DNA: TGTGCCAGCAGCTTGGACAGGGTTCGCGAAAAACTGTTTTTT.

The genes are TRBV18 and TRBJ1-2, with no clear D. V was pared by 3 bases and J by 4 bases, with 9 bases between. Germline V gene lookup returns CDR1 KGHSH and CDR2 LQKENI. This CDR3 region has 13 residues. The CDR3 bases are TGTGCCAGCTCACCGAGGGAGGGCTATGGCTACACCTTC. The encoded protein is CASSPREGYGYTF.

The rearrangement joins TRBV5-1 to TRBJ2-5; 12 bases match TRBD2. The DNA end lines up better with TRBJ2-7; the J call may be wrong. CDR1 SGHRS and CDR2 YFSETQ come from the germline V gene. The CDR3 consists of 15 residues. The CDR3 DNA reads TGCGCCAGCAGCCCGGGACTAGCGGGCCATTACGAGCAGTACTTC. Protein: CASSPGLAGHYEQYF.

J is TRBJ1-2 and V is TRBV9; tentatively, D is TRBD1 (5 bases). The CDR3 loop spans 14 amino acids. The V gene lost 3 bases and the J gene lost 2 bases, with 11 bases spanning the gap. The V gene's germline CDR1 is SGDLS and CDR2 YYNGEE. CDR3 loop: CASSAQGANYGYTF. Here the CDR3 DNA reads TGTGCCAGCAGCGCGCAGGGTGCAAACTATGGCTACACCTTC.

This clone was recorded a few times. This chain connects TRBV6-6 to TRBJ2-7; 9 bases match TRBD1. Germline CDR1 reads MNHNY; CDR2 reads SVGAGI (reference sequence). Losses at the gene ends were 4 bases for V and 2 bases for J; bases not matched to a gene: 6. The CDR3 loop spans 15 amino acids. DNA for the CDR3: TGTGCCAGCAGTTCGCCCGGGACAGGGCCCTACGAGCAGTACTTC. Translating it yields CASSSPGTGPYEQYF.

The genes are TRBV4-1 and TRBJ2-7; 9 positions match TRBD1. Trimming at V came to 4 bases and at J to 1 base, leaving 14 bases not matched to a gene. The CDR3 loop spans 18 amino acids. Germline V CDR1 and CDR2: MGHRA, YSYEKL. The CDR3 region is CASSPTPVDRGASYEQYF. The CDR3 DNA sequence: TGCGCCAGCAGCCCCACCCCCGTGGACAGGGGAGCTTCCTACGAGCAGTACTTC.

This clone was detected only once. The DNA of the CDR3 is TGTGCCAGCAGTGGATTTACACCGAACACTGAAGCTTTCTTT. Protein sequence: CASSGFTPNTEAFF. The J gene is TRBJ1-1, the V gene TRBV2; D remains ambiguous. V lost 4 bases and J lost 1, with 10 bases in between. This CDR3 contains 14 residues. Looked up from germline, CDR1 is SNHLY and CDR2 is FYNNEI.

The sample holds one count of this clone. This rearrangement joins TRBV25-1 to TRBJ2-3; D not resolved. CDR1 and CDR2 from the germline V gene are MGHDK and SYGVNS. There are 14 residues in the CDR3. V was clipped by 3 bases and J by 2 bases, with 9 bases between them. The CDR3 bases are TGTGCCAGCAGTGAGGCATTTCTCACAGATACGCAGTATTTT. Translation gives CASSEAFLTDTQYF.

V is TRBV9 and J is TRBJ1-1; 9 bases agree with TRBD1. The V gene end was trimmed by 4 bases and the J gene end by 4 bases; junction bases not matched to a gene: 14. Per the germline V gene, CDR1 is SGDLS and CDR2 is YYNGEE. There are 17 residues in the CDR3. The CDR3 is CASSPAPGQGPSTEAFF. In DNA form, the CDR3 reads TGTGCCAGCAGCCCTGCGCCGGGACAGGGTCCGAGCACTGAAGCTTTCTTT.

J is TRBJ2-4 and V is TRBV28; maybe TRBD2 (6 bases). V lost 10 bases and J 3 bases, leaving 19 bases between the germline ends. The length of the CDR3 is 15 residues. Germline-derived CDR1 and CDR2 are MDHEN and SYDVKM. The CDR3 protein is CATREGGPLKNIQYF. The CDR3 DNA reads TGTGCCACCCGGGAAGGAGGGCCTCTCAAAAACATTCAGTACTTC.

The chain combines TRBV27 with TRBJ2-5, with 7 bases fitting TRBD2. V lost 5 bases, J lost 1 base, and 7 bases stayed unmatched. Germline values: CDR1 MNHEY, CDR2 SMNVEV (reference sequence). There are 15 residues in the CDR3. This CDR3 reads CASSPPASGQETQYF. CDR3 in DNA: TGTGCCAGCAGTCCACCTGCTAGCGGCCAAGAGACCCAGTACTTC.

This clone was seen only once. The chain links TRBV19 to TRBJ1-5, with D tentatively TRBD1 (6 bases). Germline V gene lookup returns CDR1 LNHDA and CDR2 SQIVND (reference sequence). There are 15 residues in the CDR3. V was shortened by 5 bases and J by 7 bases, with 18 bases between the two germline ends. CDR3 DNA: TGTGCCAGTAGTGGCAGGGGAGGGCTTTGGCAGCCCCAGCATTTT. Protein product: CASSGRGGLWQPQHF.